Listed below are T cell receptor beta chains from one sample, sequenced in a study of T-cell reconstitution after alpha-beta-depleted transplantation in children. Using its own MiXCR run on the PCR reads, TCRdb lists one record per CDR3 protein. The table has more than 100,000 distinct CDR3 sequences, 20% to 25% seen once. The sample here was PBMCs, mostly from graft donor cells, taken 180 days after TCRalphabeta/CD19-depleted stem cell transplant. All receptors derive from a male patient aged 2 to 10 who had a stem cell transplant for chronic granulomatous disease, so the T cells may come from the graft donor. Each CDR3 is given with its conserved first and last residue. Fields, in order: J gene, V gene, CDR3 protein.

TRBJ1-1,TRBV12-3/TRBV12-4,CASSLVQNTEAFF
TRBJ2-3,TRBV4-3,CASSQDAGLYTDTQYF
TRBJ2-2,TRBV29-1,CSVEIRSNTGELFF
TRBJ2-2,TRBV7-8,CASSPDGPGELFF
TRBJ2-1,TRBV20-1,CSAETPFKRERYNEQFF
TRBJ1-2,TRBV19,CASSIRGTSGGYTF
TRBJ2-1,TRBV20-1,CSASHLTSGVGNEQFF
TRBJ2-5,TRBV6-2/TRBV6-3,CASSYLGHFQETQYF
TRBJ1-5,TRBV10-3,CAISPGLGVNQPQHF
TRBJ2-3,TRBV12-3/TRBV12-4,CASVSYRTGVDTQYF
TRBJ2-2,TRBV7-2,CASSPGLATANTGELFF
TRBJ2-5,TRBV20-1,CSASLARKTQYF
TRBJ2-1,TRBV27,CASSQQGFLYNEQFF
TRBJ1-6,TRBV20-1,CSARVGDSVYNSPLHF
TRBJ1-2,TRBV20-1,CSVPLGTRGYTF
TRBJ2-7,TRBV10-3,CAISESSQFYEQYF
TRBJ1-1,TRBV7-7,CASSEGMNTEAFF
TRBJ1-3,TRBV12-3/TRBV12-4,CASSLGNTIYF
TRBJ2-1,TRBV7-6,CASSLGTGTIWAEFF
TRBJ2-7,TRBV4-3,CASSQVGGEYHEQYF
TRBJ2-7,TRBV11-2,CASSPRTSGGLRSYEQYF
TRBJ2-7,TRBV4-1,CASSQELVRGEQYF
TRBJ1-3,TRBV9,CASSVVLGQTSGNTIYF
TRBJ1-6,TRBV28,CASSRPTGESSYNSPLHF
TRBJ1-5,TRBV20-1,CSAQGNQPQHF
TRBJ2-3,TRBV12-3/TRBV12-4,CASSSTLGALGNTQYF
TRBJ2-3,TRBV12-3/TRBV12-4,CASSFATGTGVSDTQYF
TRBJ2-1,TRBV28,CASSFSGLAGGTNNEQFF
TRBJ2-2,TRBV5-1,CASRYRGHTNTGELFF
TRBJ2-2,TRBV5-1,CASKKGTGELFF
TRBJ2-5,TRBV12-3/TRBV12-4,CASSPLTSGSSETQYF
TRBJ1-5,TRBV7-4,CAISSPQLRDRDNQPQHF
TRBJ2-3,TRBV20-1,CYPKRGTSSTDTQYF
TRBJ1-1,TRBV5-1,CASSHLSIAPSTEAFF
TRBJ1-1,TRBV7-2,CASLFSGRNTEAFF
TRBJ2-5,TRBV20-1,CSAPIPSGSPAETQYF
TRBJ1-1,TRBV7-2,CASSRQGLNTEAFF
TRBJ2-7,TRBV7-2,CASSLVSGARGGYEQYF
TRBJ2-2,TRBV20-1,CSARDLMTGELFF
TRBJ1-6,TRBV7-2,CASSLAVNSPLHF
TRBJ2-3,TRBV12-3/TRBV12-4,CASSLLHTDTQYF
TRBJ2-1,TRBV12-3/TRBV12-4,CASSLTVYNEQFF
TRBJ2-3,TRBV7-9,CASSLVPGGPTDTQYF
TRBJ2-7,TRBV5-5,CASSRVGVEQYF
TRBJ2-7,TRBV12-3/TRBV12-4,CATRRGEEQYF
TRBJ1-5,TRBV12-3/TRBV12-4,CASSKGVHQPQHF
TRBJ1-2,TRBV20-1,CSAIEKMSGYTF
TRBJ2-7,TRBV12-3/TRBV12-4,CASSLPSGASPYEQYF
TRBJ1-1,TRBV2,CASSERQELNTEAFF
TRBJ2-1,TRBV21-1,CASSRDPYNEQFF
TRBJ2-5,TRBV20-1,CSASRDFQETQYF
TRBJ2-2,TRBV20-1,CSAVREWETGELFF
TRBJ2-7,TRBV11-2,CASSLVWPTGGGQYEQYF